This note documents a single T cell receptor beta chain sequence. The sample comes from a study of blood T cell repertoires in COVID-19. Per the original data handling: Quantification of nucleated cells was approximated via reference gene primer amplification. Profiled with immunoSEQ multiplex PCR; TCRdb holds only in-frame clones, not every one. The V and J calls and clone size are taken from that table; D and trimming were inferred from the DNA. The sample lists approximately 350,000 clones, around 90% occurring once. Germline assignment: CDR1 SGHAT and CDR2 FQNNGV. The CDR3 sequence is 18 residues long. Trimming took 5 bases from V and 2 from J, leaving 23 bases between them.

This clonotype was obtained from a woman younger than 30 who had recovered from COVID-19. Sequenced: peripheral blood. J is TRBJ2-3 and V is TRBV11-2; D perhaps matches TRBD1 (5 bases). The chain's CDR3 is CASSKNIGQGMNTDTQYF. For the CDR3, the DNA is TGTGCCAGCAGCAAGAATATCGGACAAGGCATGAACACAGATACGCAGTATTTT.